The 10 T cell receptor beta chains below come from one sample, sequenced in a study of CD8 T cells in ankylosing spondylitis. TCRdb redid the calling of the 5' RACE reads with MiXCR, one entry per CDR3 protein. The sample holds 700,000 or so distinct CDR3 sequences, roughly 19% seen once. No antigen has been assigned to these receptors. Study results and caveats: A motif of 7 or 8 highly homologous TCR beta variants was seen as apparently characteristic of ankylosing spondylitis blood.

The sequencing input was blood, either unsorted or a sorted T cell fraction (not recorded which). The receptors were sampled from a male donor with ankylosing spondylitis.

CDR3 DNA: TGCGCCAGCAGCTTGAACAGAGTTGACGAGCAGTACTTC. It encodes CASSLNRVDEQYF. This chain joins TRBV5-1 and TRBJ2-7; D is ambiguous. Trimming removed 1 base at V and 5 bases at J, with 10 bases between. Germline CDR1 and CDR2: SGHRS and YFSETQ. The CDR3 loop spans 13 amino acids.

In its sample, this clonotype was seen a few times. The V gene is TRBV12-3 or TRBV12-4, the J gene TRBJ1-1; 8 positions agree with TRBD1. V was pared by 7 bases and J by 3 bases, with 4 bases of the junction left unmatched. This CDR3 contains 13 residues. As DNA, the CDR3 is TGTGCCAGCACCGAGACAGGGGACACTGAAGCTTTCTTT. This translates into CASTETGDTEAFF.

This clonotype has a count of ten or more. This sequence joins TRBV4-1 and TRBJ2-7, with TRBD2 matching 8 bases. Looked up from germline, CDR1 is MGHRA and CDR2 is YSYEKL. The CDR3 totals 13 residues. Trimming removed 2 bases from V and 6 bases from J; junction bases left unmatched: 3. The CDR3: CASSQREGSEQYF. The CDR3 DNA is TGCGCCAGCAGCCAACGGGAGGGGAGCGAGCAGTACTTC.

This clonotype appeared a few times. The chain has TRBV5-6 and TRBJ1-2; TRBD1 agrees at 8 bases. Unmatched junction bases numbered 7, after V lost 3 bases and J lost 6 bases. Germline values: CDR1 SGHDT, CDR2 YYEEEE. The CDR3 loop spans 14 amino acids. The CDR3 DNA reads TGTGCCAGCAGCTACGGACAGGGCCCCAATGGCTACACCTTC. Protein product: CASSYGQGPNGYTF. The full variable domain, completed using reference TRBV5-6 and TRBJ1-2, is DAGVTQSPTHLIKTRGQQVTLRCSPKSGHDTVSWYQQALGQGPQFIFQYYEEEERQRGNFPDRFSGHQFPNYSSELNVNALLLGDSALYLCASSYGQGPNGYTFGSGTRLTVV.

The chain carries TRBV6-1 and TRBJ1-1; 8 bases fit TRBD1. The V and J ends lost 4 bases and 2 bases, in that order; junction bases with no gene match: 9. This CDR3 spans 16 amino acids. Germline CDR1 is MNHNS and CDR2 is SASEGT. The CDR3 region is CASSVTSGTGNTEAFF. In nucleotides, the CDR3 is TGTGCCAGCAGTGTAACCTCCGGGACAGGAAACACTGAAGCTTTCTTT.

This clonotype was seen only a few times. The chain has TRBV7-9 and TRBJ1-2; D remains unclear. Trimming left V 5 bases short and J 8 bases short, with 15 bases between. The CDR3 runs to 13 residues. Per germline, CDR1 SEHNR and CDR2 FQNEAQ (reference sequence). CDR3 sequence reads: CASSQSGGGGYTF. The DNA for the CDR3 is TGTGCCAGCAGCCAATCAGGTGGAGGGGGCTACACCTTC. The full variable domain, with the rest looked up from reference TRBV7-9 and TRBJ1-2, is DTGVSQNPRHKITKRGQNVTFRCDPISEHNRLYWYRQTLGQGPEFLTYFQNEAQLEKSRLLSDRFSAERPKGSFSTLEIQRTEQGDSAMYLCASSQSGGGGYTFGSGTRLTVV.

This clonotype has just a few counts. The chain is built from TRBV5-5 and TRBJ2-1; 7 nucleotides line up with TRBD2. J was trimmed by 1 base and V by 0 bases; bases with no gene match: 7. The CDR3 length is 17 residues. Germline V gene data show CDR1 as SGHKS and CDR2 as YYEKEE (reference sequence). The CDR3 loop is CASSLGDLAASYNEQFF. DNA for the CDR3: TGTGCCAGCAGCTTGGGGGACCTAGCGGCTTCCTACAATGAGCAGTTCTTC.

This chain joins TRBV14 and TRBJ1-1; TRBD1 is a possible D gene (5 bases). Germline CDR1 SGHDN, CDR2 FVKESK. The CDR3 runs to 14 residues. The V gene lost 3 bases and the J gene lost 4 bases, with 12 bases spanning the gap. The CDR3 nucleotides read TGTGCCAGCAGCCAGCAGGGTTTGGGCACTGAAGCTTTCTTT. This codes for CASSQQGLGTEAFF.

The genes are TRBV7-9 and TRBJ1-1; no clear D. V lost 7 bases to trimming and J lost 2 bases, with 5 bases between them. Germline V gene lookup returns CDR1 SEHNR and CDR2 FQNEAQ (reference sequence). This CDR3 is 11 amino acids long. The CDR3 DNA reads as TGTGCCAGCACCATTAACACTGAAGCTTTCTTT. Protein: CASTINTEAFF.

The V and J genes are TRBV7-9 and TRBJ1-6; D unresolved. V was clipped by 3 bases and J by 8 bases, with 17 bases between them. The CDR3 is made up of 16 amino acids. Germline CDR1 reads SEHNR; CDR2 reads FQNEAQ (reference sequence). CDR3 DNA sequence: TGTGCCAGCAGCTTTTCATTCAACCCGAGGGATTCACCCCTCCACTTT. This translates into CASSFSFNPRDSPLHF.